The 27 T cell receptor beta chains below come from one sample, sequenced in a study of long-term antiretroviral therapy in people with HIV (dated by TCRdb to the early 2020s). The immunoSEQ hsTCRB v3.0 assay was used at survey level resolution to sequence the TRB variable region. Held by TCRdb, this immuneACCESS table contains in-frame sequences only and omits some clones. Under half of the omission traces to an unresolved V gene where checked; the cause of the rest is unknown. In this sample the table shows about 21,000 clones, approximately 76% of which occur a single time. More than 9% of the sample is taken by the ten largest. The input for sequencing was unsorted PBMCs, taken less than 1.8 years before starting antiretroviral therapy. All receptors derive from a woman aged 40 to 50 with HIV.

The chain combines TRBV10-3 with TRBJ2-5; perhaps TRBD1 as D (5 bases). CDR3 length equals 14 residues. Germline V gives CDR1 ENHRY, CDR2 SYGVKD. The ends were cut back, 0 bases at V and 3 bases at J, with 8 bases in the middle. CDR3 bases: TGTGCCATCAGTGAGTCGGGGCCCAAAGAGACCCAGTACTTC. It encodes CAISESGPKETQYF.

This clone appeared a few times. The chain is built from TRBV10-3 and TRBJ1-1; TRBD1 aligns across 9 bases. The J segment lost 4 bases and the V segment lost 0 bases, leaving 6 bases of the junction unmatched. Germline V gene lookup returns CDR1 ENHRY and CDR2 SYGVKD. The CDR3 has 16 residues. CDR3 loop: CAISESTGGGSTEAFF. As DNA, the CDR3 is TGTGCCATCAGTGAGTCGACAGGGGGTGGAAGCACTGAAGCTTTCTTT.

The chain carries TRBV25-1 and TRBJ2-2, with 8 positions matching TRBD1. This CDR3 comprises 15 residues. Germline V gene sequence: CDR1 MGHDK, CDR2 SYGVNS. The trim removed 7 bases at V and 1 base at J, leaving 5 bases unmatched. The CDR3 nucleotides read TGTGCCAGCACCTACGACAGGGGGAACACCGGGGAGCTGTTTTTT. This codes for CASTYDRGNTGELFF.

This CDR3 reads CASSIAGGVSYNEQFF. CDR3 nucleotides: TGTGCCAGCTCGATAGCGGGAGGGGTGTCATACAATGAGCAGTTCTTC. The rearrangement links TRBV18 to TRBJ2-1; the match to TRBD2 covers 11 bases. V was pared by 6 bases and J by 4 bases, with 8 bases of the junction left unmatched. This CDR3 has 16 residues. In germline, CDR1 is KGHSH, CDR2 LQKENI.

The V call is TRBV18, the J call TRBJ2-1; no clear D gene. V lost 4 bases to trimming and J lost 0 bases, with 7 bases between them. CDR3 size: 14 residues. CDR1 KGHSH and CDR2 LQKENI come from the germline V gene. Here the CDR3 DNA reads TGTGCCAGCTCACTGACACGCTCCTACAATGAGCAGTTCTTC. This gives the protein CASSLTRSYNEQFF.

The chain employs TRBV25-1 and TRBJ2-7, with D uncertain. This CDR3 is built from 13 residues. The V gene lost 3 bases and the J gene lost 0 bases, with 6 bases spanning the gap. Germline V lookup: CDR1 MGHDK, CDR2 SYGVNS. The CDR3 DNA reads as TGTGCCAGCAGTGAGACCTACTCCTACGAGCAGTACTTC. Protein sequence: CASSETYSYEQYF.

The chain is built from TRBV11-3 and TRBJ2-1; D possibly corresponds to TRBD2 (7 bases). V was shortened by 8 bases and J by 0 bases, with 11 bases between the two germline ends. Looked up from germline, CDR1 is SGHNT and CDR2 is YENEEA. CDR3 length: 14 amino acids. The chain's CDR3 is CASGGASSYNEQFF. CDR3 nucleotide sequence: TGTGCCAGCGGGGGGGCTAGCTCCTACAATGAGCAGTTCTTC.

In its sample, this clone was seen a few times. The chain uses TRBV7-9 and TRBJ2-7; D gene uncertain. This CDR3 has 13 amino acids. Trimming shortened V by 5 bases and J by 3 bases, and 11 bases separated the two germline ends. Germline V gives CDR1 SEHNR, CDR2 FQNEAQ (reference sequence). The CDR3 nucleotides read TGTGCCAGCAGCCCCTTAGGGTTCTACGAGCAGTACTTC. The encoded protein is CASSPLGFYEQYF.

This chain links TRBV5-1 with TRBJ2-5, with TRBD2 as a possible D gene (5 bases). The CDR3 spans 15 residues. Germline CDR1 SGHRS, CDR2 YFSETQ. The V gene lost 4 bases and the J gene lost 0 bases, with 13 bases spanning the gap. The CDR3 DNA follows: TGCGCCAGCAGCAGATCAGGACTTAACCAAGAGACCCAGTACTTC. It translates to CASSRSGLNQETQYF.

CDR3 nucleotide sequence: TGTGCCAGCAGCTCCTTTCCAGGGACAGACGGCAATCAGCCCCAGCATTTT. As protein: CASSSFPGTDGNQPQHF. The gene calls are TRBV5-6 and TRBJ1-5, with TRBD1 matching 7 bases. This CDR3 has 17 amino acids. With 3 bases clipped from V and 2 bases from J, the junction kept 11 bases outside the gene matches. Germline V gene sequence: CDR1 SGHDT, CDR2 YYEEEE. Full variable domain (rest looked up from reference TRBV5-6 and TRBJ1-5): DAGVTQSPTHLIKTRGQQVTLRCSPKSGHDTVSWYQQALGQGPQFIFQYYEEEERQRGNFPDRFSGHQFPNYSSELNVNALLLGDSALYLCASSSFPGTDGNQPQHFGDGTRLSIL.

This clone was counted once. This chain joins TRBV30 and TRBJ1-4; no firm D call. The V gene lost 1 base and the J gene lost 0 bases, with 9 bases spanning the gap. The germline V gene encodes CDR1 GTSNPN and CDR2 SVGIG (reference sequence). This CDR3 contains 15 residues. The CDR3 spells CAWSEGGATNEKLFF. As DNA, the CDR3 is TGTGCCTGGAGTGAGGGAGGTGCAACTAATGAAAAACTGTTTTTT.

V is TRBV10-1 and J is TRBJ2-7; D is ambiguous. V was trimmed by 5 bases and J by 4 bases, leaving 6 bases between them. Germline V lookup: CDR1 WNHNN, CDR2 SYGVQD (reference sequence). The CDR3 is 11 amino acids. CDR3 in amino acids: CASSSMYEQYF. Here the CDR3 DNA reads TGCGCCAGCAGTTCCATGTACGAGCAGTACTTC.

The chain links TRBV6-5 to TRBJ2-7; tentative D call: TRBD2 (5 bases). Trimming pared 2 bases from V and 5 bases from J, leaving 13 bases between. Germline CDR1 and CDR2: MNHEY and SVGAGI. The CDR3 runs to 14 residues. Here the CDR3 reads CASSYESGRHEQYF. The CDR3 DNA sequence: TGTGCCAGCAGTTACGAGTCGGGGAGACACGAGCAGTACTTC.

The gene calls are TRBV7-9 and TRBJ1-1; D remains ambiguous. CDR1 and CDR2 (germline): SEHNR, FQNEAQ (reference sequence). This CDR3 is 12 amino acids long. V dropped 0 bases and J dropped 7 bases, with 6 bases sitting between them. The CDR3 spells CASSLAEYEAFF. The CDR3 DNA sequence: TGTGCCAGCAGCTTAGCAGAGTATGAAGCTTTCTTT.

The chain recombines TRBV27 with TRBJ2-1; D not resolved. V was cut by 1 base and J by 4 bases, with 14 bases left in between. The germline V gene encodes CDR1 MNHEY and CDR2 SMNVEV (reference sequence). The CDR3 has 16 residues. Here the CDR3 reads CASSLWTAIPYNEQFF. In nucleotides, the CDR3 is TGTGCCAGCAGTTTATGGACGGCAATCCCTTACAATGAGCAGTTCTTC.

The chain links TRBV5-1 to TRBJ1-1, with D possibly being TRBD1 (5 bases). This CDR3 region has 15 residues. V was shortened by 4 bases and J by 6 bases, with 19 bases between the two germline ends. The germline V gene encodes CDR1 SGHRS and CDR2 YFSETQ. CDR3 region: CASSMGGEGRPEAFF. CDR3 DNA sequence: TGCGCCAGCAGCATGGGAGGTGAGGGGCGTCCTGAAGCTTTCTTT. Using reference TRBV5-1 and TRBJ1-1 for the parts outside the CDR3, the full variable domain is KAGVTQTPRYLIKTRGQQVTLSCSPISGHRSVSWYQQTPGQGLQFLFEYFSETQRNKGNFPGRFSGRQFSNSRSEMNVSTLELGDSALYLCASSMGGEGRPEAFFGQGTRLTVV.

J is TRBJ2-2 and V is TRBV5-1; 8 nucleotides line up with TRBD1. From germline, CDR1 is SGHRS and CDR2 YFSETQ. The J segment lost 7 bases and the V segment lost 4 bases, leaving 6 bases of the junction unmatched. The CDR3 consists of 14 residues. CDR3 sequence (DNA): TGCGCCAGCAGCCCGCGGACAGGGAACGGGGAGCTGTTTTTT. Amino acids: CASSPRTGNGELFF.

The genes are TRBV19 and TRBJ2-1; D is undetermined. Germline loops: CDR1 LNHDA, CDR2 SQIVND (reference sequence). V gave up 1 base and J gave up 5 bases, with 9 bases separating them. The CDR3 sequence is 14 residues long. CDR3 residues: CASSIGVGDNEQFF. In DNA, the CDR3 is TGTGCCAGTAGTATAGGAGTTGGGGACAATGAGCAGTTCTTC.

The chain carries TRBV5-1 and TRBJ2-3; D gene unclear. The V and J ends lost 0 bases and 0 bases respectively, with 8 bases between them. The CDR3 has 15 amino acids. Germline assignment: CDR1 SGHRS and CDR2 YFSETQ. The CDR3 DNA follows: TGCGCCAGCAGCTTGGTAGGTCAGAGCACAGATACGCAGTATTTT. Translating it yields CASSLVGQSTDTQYF.

V gene TRBV11-3 combines with J gene TRBJ2-2; no clear D gene. Trimming took 5 bases from V and 1 from J, leaving 11 bases between them. The CDR3 sequence is 15 residues long. From germline, CDR1 is SGHNT and CDR2 YENEEA. Here the CDR3 DNA reads TGTGCCAGCAGCACATGGACGGTGAACACCGGGGAGCTGTTTTTT. This encodes CASSTWTVNTGELFF.

V and J are TRBV6-6 and TRBJ2-5, with D possibly TRBD2 on 5 matching bases. This CDR3 region has 16 residues. Per germline, CDR1 MNHNY and CDR2 SVGAGI (reference sequence). Trimming took 7 bases from V and 2 from J, leaving 20 bases between them. CDR3: CASTPFPMPGQETQYF. The CDR3 nucleotides read TGTGCCAGCACCCCGTTCCCTATGCCGGGGCAAGAGACCCAGTACTTC.

The rearrangement uses TRBV6-5 and TRBJ2-7; D is perhaps TRBD1 (5 bases). Trimming shortened V by 0 bases and J by 2 bases, and 11 bases separated the two germline ends. The CDR3 extends over 15 amino acids. Per germline, CDR1 MNHEY and CDR2 SVGAGI. Written as DNA, the CDR3 is TGTGCCAGCAGTTACTCCCCGGGCAGGGCCTACGAGCAGTACTTC. Its translation is CASSYSPGRAYEQYF.

This clone was detected a few times. The chain combines TRBV7-9 with TRBJ1-2; the D gene is possibly TRBD1 (5 bases). V was clipped by 3 bases and J by 3 bases, with 17 bases between them. Germline CDR1 SEHNR, CDR2 FQNEAQ (reference sequence). The CDR3 runs to 16 residues. CDR3 sequence: CASSFAERGGYYGYTF. CDR3 nucleotides: TGTGCCAGCAGCTTCGCTGAGAGGGGTGGGTACTATGGCTACACCTTC.

This clone ranks as large (0.1 to 1%). V is TRBV9 and J is TRBJ2-1; 9 positions agree with TRBD2. The J segment lost 1 base and the V segment lost 3 bases, leaving 8 bases of the junction unmatched. Germline V CDR1 and CDR2: SGDLS, YYNGEE. This CDR3 contains 17 residues. CDR3 bases: TGTGCCAGCAGCGAGACGTTAGCGGGAGTTTCCTACAATGAGCAGTTCTTC. The encoded protein is CASSETLAGVSYNEQFF.

This clone was seen only a few times. This chain links TRBV10-1 with TRBJ2-7; no definite D call. CDR1 and CDR2 from the germline V gene are WNHNN and SYGVQD (reference sequence). CDR3 length equals 11 residues. The ends were cut back, 6 bases at V and 9 bases at J, with 12 bases in the middle. The CDR3 DNA follows: TGCGCCAGCAGCCCTAACCCGAGGCAGTACTTC. Its protein is CASSPNPRQYF.

The rearrangement joins TRBV18 to TRBJ1-1; D remains ambiguous. The V gene lost 3 bases and the J gene lost 10 bases, with 15 bases spanning the gap. The CDR3 contains 13 residues. Germline V lookup: CDR1 KGHSH, CDR2 LQKENI. The CDR3, as DNA: TGTGCCAGCTCACCTCAGAGCGAGCGGGGAGCTTTCTTT. It codes for CASSPQSERGAFF.

V gene TRBV9 combines with J gene TRBJ1-1; D is undetermined. Germline lookup yields CDR1 SGDLS and CDR2 YYNGEE. Between the trimmed V and J ends, which lost 1 base and 6 bases, there was a span of 13 bases. This CDR3 comprises 14 residues. In nucleotides, the CDR3 is TGTGCCAGCAGCGTACGATCCGGTGGTGCTGAAGCTTTCTTT. This translates into CASSVRSGGAEAFF.